This T cell receptor beta chain appears in the sequencing data of a study of blood T cell repertoires in COVID-19 (dated by TCRdb to 2020 to 2022). At the level of the whole study: Samples from collaborators originated in the United States, Italy and Spain and spanned both the acute and convalescent phases of COVID-19. The material from the prospective study consisted of cDNA or gDNA derived from T cells, B-cell-depleted T cells, or PBMCs. The dataset comprised deeply sampled blood TCRbeta repertoires from subjects exposed to, actively infected with, or recovered from COVID-19. The repertoires were released in a freely available public database meant as a resource for research on the immune response to SARS-CoV-2. The samples were drawn from two sources: the first 160 participants of the ongoing ImmuneRACE study, and 1,200 or so subjects contributed by 6 global collaborators. Sample metadata almost always included a de-identified subject ID, COVID-19 status, age in years and sex. Where available, HLA class I and class II types were taken from metadata supplied by the sample provider and were not determined by assay-based typing. General findings and caveats noted by the study authors: Clinical and demographic metadata were provided uncurated, with the amount varying by source and participant.

Note on this clone: Its antigen is currently not known. No base-level quality is on record; no much larger clone is a single base apart.

Whole blood was collected in K2EDTA tubes by collaborating institutions according to the institutions' own protocols. For TCRbeta analysis, collaborators shipped samples in one of three forms: frozen whole blood, isolated PBMCs, or DNA extracted from either of those sample types. TCRbeta CDR3 regions were amplified from genomic DNA by means of the immunoSEQ Assay, a bias-controlled multiplex PCR. The original pipeline was this. The number of nucleated cells in each sample was estimated by amplification of reference gene primers within the assay. To quantify the absolute abundance of each unique TCRbeta CDR3 rearrangement, sequence reads were collapsed and filtered. For each sample, productive Simpson clonality was calculated by taking the square root of Simpson's diversity index across productive rearrangements. TCRdb carries this immuneACCESS record with in-frame sequences only. Its versions omit some clonotypes, under half of them owing to an unresolved V gene in the studies checked, with the rest unexplained. The D gene and trimming were derived from the DNA, and the V and J assignments and clone size from that table. The sample data list tens of thousands of clones, and about 87% of these were observed just once. The top ten clones comprise about 7% of the sample.

The sequenced sample consisted of peripheral blood. The TCR originated in a man aged 55 to 70 with active or convalescent COVID-19.

The nucleotides are TGTGCCAGCAGGTGGGGGGAAGAGACCCAGTACTTC. This codes for CASRWGEETQYF. The sequence is built from TRBV6-5 and TRBJ2-5; the D gene is perhaps TRBD2, on 6 matching bases. From cysteine to phenylalanine, the CDR3 is 12 amino acids long. Kept here is only the CDR3 DNA, which spans 36 bases and is read in frame from base 1. Cut back by 6 bases and 3 bases, the V and J ends lie 8 bases apart. The CDR1 and CDR2 encoded by the germline V gene are MNHEY and SVGAGI.